These T cell receptor beta chains were read from a single sample in a study of shared clonotypes between healthy human individuals. Data came from immunoSEQ multiplex PCR; TCRdb stores just in-frame clones and leaves some out. The table has under 1 million clones, about 92% seen once. Sequenced: naive CD8+ T cells sorted from blood. The receptor source for this set is a man aged 25 to 40 in good health. Both conserved end residues are part of each CDR3. Each record gives: V gene, D gene, clone size, J gene, CDR3 protein, CDR3 DNA. A D gene is named only where the DNA matches it firmly. A clone size is listed for some rows: how often the clone was seen (once, few, many), or a class if it is expanded.

TRBV11-3	TRBD1	once	TRBJ1-5	CASSLGYRGPGGNQPQHF	TGTGCCAGCAGCTTAGGCTACAGGGGACCCGGAGGCAATCAGCCCCAGCATTTT
TRBV29-1	TRBD1	NA	TRBJ2-7	CSVENRDRGYEQYF	TGCAGCGTTGAAAATCGGGACAGGGGATACGAGCAGTACTTC
TRBV7-8	NA	NA	TRBJ2-7	CASSLVSGQSYEQYF	TGTGCCAGCAGCTTAGTATCTGGCCAATCCTACGAGCAGTACTTC
TRBV2	NA	NA	TRBJ2-3	CASSTGLRDTQYF	TGTGCCAGCAGTACGGGACTCCGCGATACGCAGTATTTT
TRBV9	TRBD2	NA	TRBJ2-7	CASSGGLAGSSYEQYF	TGTGCCAGCAGCGGGGGACTAGCGGGGAGTTCCTACGAGCAGTACTTC
TRBV19	NA	NA	TRBJ2-7	CASSMFGLSYEQYF	TGTGCCAGTAGTATGTTCGGCCTATCCTACGAGCAGTACTTC
TRBV9	TRBD2	NA	TRBJ2-3	CASSVSGRVTDTQYF	TGTGCCAGCAGCGTTAGCGGGAGGGTCACCGATACGCAGTATTTT
TRBV28	NA	NA	TRBJ2-7	CASSFLREQSYEQYF	TGTGCCAGCAGTTTTCTCCGGGAGCAGTCCTACGAGCAGTACTTC
TRBV7-3	NA	NA	TRBJ1-2	CASSPGPEGGYTF	TGTGCCAGCAGCCCGGGGCCGGAGGGTGGCTACACCTTC
TRBV13	NA	NA	TRBJ2-3	CASSLFPNRLEGDTQYF	TGTGCCAGCAGCTTATTTCCCAATCGACTAGAAGGAGATACGCAGTATTTT
TRBV6-1	TRBD1	NA	TRBJ2-7	CASSEKDRRYEQYF	TGTGCCAGCAGTGAAAAGGACAGGCGATACGAGCAGTACTTC
TRBV21-1	NA	NA	TRBJ2-5	CAGRLVDQYF	TGTGCCGGCCGTCTCGTTGACCAGTACTTC
TRBV9	NA	NA	TRBJ2-3	CASSVGIASTDTQYF	TGTGCCAGCAGCGTAGGAATAGCTAGCACAGATACGCAGTATTTT
TRBV10-3	TRBD1	NA	TRBJ2-7	CAIRDRDPEQYF	TGTGCCATCAGGGACAGGGATCCGGAGCAGTACTTC
TRBV4-2	TRBD2	NA	TRBJ2-1	CASSQGRGRGYNEQFF	TGTGCCAGCAGCCAAGGACGCGGGAGGGGCTACAATGAGCAGTTCTTC
TRBV27	TRBD1	NA	TRBJ2-2	CASSFGQVNTGELFF	TGTGCCAGCAGTTTCGGACAGGTTAACACCGGGGAGCTGTTTTTT
TRBV12-5	NA	NA	TRBJ2-1	CASGDGWWQFF	TGTGCTAGTGGAGACGGTTGGTGGCAGTTCTTC
TRBV27	NA	few	TRBJ1-5	CASSKGGNQPQHF	TGTGCCAGCAGTAAGGGAGGCAATCAGCCCCAGCATTTT
TRBV29-1	NA	NA	TRBJ1-2	CSVDTGYGYTF	TGCAGCGTTGATACTGGCTATGGCTACACCTTC
TRBV27	NA	NA	TRBJ1-5	CASSPTVDSNQPQHF	TGTGCCAGCAGCCCTACAGTTGATAGCAATCAGCCCCAGCATTTT
TRBV11-2	NA	once	TRBJ2-7	CASSLRASAYYEQYF	TGTGCCAGCAGCTTACGGGCTAGCGCGTACTACGAGCAGTACTTC
TRBV21-1	NA	NA	TRBJ2-7	CASGTSGSHEQYF	TGTGCCAGCGGGACTAGCGGGAGCCACGAGCAGTACTTC
TRBV29-1	NA	NA	TRBJ2-5	CSVQSGGWETQYF	TGCAGCGTCCAATCCGGGGGATGGGAGACCCAGTACTTC
TRBV5-6	NA	NA	TRBJ2-5	CASSSAGQETQYF	TGTGCCAGCAGCTCGGCAGGACAAGAGACCCAGTACTTC
TRBV6-1	NA	NA	TRBJ1-3	CASNLQSDSGNTIYF	TGTGCCAGCAATCTTCAATCCGACTCTGGAAACACCATATATTTT
TRBV5-5	TRBD2	NA	TRBJ2-1	CASSLAELAGGGGFF	TGTGCCAGCAGCTTGGCCGAACTAGCGGGAGGAGGAGGGTTCTTC
TRBV10-3	NA	NA	TRBJ2-7	CAISDNYEQYF	TGTGCCATCAGCGATAACTACGAGCAGTACTTC